This T cell receptor beta chain was captured by sequencing in a study of glioma-infiltrating T cells after dendritic cell vaccination. Fresh-frozen tumor tissue and more than two years of survival data were available for all. The CDR3 has 13 amino acids. With 5 bases removed from V and 8 bases from J, the gap between germline ends came to 15 bases. Per germline, CDR1 SGHTA and CDR2 FQGNSA. The PCR used 60 V beta and 13 J beta primers. Measured with immunoSEQ multiplex PCR; TCRdb has only the in-frame clones, and not every one. The sample gives about 82,000 clones, 80% to 90% of which show up once; approximately 3.4% is in the top ten. In this sample, this clone turned up a few times.

This TCR derives from a human donor with glioblastoma. The chain carries TRBV7-2 and TRBJ1-2; TRBD1 might be the D (6 bases). The sample here was blood, taken before dendritic cell vaccination. The CDR3 coding sequence is TGTGCCAGCAGCCGCATGGACAGCGGCGGCTACACCTTC. Protein product: CASSRMDSGGYTF.